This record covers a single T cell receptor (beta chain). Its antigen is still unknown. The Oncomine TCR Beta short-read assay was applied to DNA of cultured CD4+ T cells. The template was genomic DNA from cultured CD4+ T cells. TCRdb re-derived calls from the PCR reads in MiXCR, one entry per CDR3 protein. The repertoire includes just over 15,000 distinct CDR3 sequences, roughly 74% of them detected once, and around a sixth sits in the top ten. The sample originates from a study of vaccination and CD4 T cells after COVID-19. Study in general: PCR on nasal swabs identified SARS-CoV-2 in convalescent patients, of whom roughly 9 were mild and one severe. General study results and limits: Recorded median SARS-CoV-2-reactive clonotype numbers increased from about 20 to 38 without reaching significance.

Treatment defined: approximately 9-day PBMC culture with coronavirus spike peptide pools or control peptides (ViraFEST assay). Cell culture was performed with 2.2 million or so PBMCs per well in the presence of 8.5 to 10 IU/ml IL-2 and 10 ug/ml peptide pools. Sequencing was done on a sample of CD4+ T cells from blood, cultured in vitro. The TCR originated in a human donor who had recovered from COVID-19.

The CDR3 is CASSSDRGRTEAFF. In DNA, the CDR3 is TGTGCCAGCAGCTCTGACAGGGGAAGAACTGAAGCTTTCTTT. This sequence joins TRBV6-1 and TRBJ1-1; 8 positions agree with TRBD1. This CDR3 comprises 14 residues. Germline CDR1 and CDR2: MNHNS and SASEGT. The V and J ends lost 6 bases and 5 bases, in that order; junction bases with no gene match: 8.